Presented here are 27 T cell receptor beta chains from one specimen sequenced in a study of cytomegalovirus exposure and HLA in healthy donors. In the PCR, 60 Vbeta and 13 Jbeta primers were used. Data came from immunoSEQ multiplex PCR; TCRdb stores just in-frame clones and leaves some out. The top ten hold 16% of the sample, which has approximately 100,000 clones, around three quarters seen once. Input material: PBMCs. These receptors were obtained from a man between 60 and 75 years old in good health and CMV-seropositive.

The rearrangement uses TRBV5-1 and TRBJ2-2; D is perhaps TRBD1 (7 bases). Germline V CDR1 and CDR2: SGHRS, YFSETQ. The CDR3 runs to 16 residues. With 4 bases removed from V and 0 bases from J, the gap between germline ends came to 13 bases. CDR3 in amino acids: CASSPDRDSNTGELFF. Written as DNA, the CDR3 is TGCGCCAGCAGCCCAGACAGGGACTCGAACACCGGGGAGCTGTTTTTT.

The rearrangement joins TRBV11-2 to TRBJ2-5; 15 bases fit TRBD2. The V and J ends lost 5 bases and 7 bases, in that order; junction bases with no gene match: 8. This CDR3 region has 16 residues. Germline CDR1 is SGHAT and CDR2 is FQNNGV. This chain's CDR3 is CASSLGTSGGLSTQYF. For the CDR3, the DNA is TGTGCCAGCAGCCTAGGGACTAGCGGGGGGTTATCGACCCAGTACTTC.

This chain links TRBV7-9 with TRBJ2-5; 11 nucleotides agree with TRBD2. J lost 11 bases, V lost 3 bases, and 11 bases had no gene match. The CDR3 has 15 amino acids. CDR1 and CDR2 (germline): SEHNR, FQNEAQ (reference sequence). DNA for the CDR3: TGTGCCAGCAGCTTTAGCGGGGGGGTTCTAATGGAGCAGTACTTC. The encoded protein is CASSFSGGVLMEQYF.

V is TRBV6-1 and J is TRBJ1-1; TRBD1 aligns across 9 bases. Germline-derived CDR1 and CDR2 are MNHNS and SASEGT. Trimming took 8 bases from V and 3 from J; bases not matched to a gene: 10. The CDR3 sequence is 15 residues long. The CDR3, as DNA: TGTGCCAGCTTTTCTTCACAGGGGGCGGACACTGAAGCTTTCTTT. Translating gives CASFSSQGADTEAFF.

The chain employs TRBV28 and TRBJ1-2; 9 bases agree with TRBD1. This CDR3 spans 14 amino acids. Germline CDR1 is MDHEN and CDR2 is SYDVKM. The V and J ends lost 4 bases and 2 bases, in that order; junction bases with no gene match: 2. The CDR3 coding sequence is TGTGCCAGCAGTTCCGGGACAGGGAACTATGGCTACACCTTC. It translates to CASSSGTGNYGYTF.

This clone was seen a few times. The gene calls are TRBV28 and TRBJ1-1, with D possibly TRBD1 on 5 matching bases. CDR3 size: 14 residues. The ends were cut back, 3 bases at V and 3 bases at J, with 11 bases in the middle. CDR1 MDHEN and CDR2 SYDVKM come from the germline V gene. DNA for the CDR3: TGTGCCAGCAGTTTTTTAGGGGACTACACTGAAGCTTTCTTT. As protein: CASSFLGDYTEAFF.

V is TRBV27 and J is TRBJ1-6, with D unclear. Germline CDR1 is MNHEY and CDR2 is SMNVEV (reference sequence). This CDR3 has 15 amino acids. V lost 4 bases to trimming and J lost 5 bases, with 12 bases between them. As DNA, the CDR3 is TGTGCCAGCAGTTCGCTTCAGATTCATAATTCACCCCTCCACTTT. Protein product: CASSSLQIHNSPLHF.

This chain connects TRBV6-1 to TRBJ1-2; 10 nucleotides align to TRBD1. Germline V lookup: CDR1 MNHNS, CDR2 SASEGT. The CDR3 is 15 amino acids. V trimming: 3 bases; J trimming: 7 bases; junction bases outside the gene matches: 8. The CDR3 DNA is TGTGCCAGCAGTGAGAGACAGGGGGCCGTGGGTGGCTACACCTTC. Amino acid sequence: CASSERQGAVGGYTF.

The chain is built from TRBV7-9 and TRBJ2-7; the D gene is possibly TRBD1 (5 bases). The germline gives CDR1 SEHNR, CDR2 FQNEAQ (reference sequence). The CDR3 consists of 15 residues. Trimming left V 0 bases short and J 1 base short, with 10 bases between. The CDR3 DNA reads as TGTGCCAGCAGCTTAGCGCCAGGGCGTTCCTACGAGCAGTACTTC. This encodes CASSLAPGRSYEQYF. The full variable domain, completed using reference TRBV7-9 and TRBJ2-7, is DTGVSQNPRHKITKRGQNVTFRCDPISEHNRLYWYRQTLGQGPEFLTYFQNEAQLEKSRLLSDRFSAERPKGSFSTLEIQRTEQGDSAMYLCASSLAPGRSYEQYFGPGTRLTVT.

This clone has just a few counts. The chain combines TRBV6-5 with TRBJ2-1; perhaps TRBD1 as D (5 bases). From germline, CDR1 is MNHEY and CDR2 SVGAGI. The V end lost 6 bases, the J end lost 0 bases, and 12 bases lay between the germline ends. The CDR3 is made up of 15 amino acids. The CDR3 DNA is TGTGCCAGCAGCCGTCGACAGAGCTCCTACAATGAGCAGTTCTTC. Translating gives CASSRRQSSYNEQFF.

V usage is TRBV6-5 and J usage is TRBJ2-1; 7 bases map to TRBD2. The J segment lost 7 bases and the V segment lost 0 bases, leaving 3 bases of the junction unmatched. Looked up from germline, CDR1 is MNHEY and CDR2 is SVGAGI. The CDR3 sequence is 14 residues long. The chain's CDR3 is CASSYSGGGNEQFF. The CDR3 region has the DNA TGTGCCAGCAGTTACTCGGGGGGGGGTAATGAGCAGTTCTTC.

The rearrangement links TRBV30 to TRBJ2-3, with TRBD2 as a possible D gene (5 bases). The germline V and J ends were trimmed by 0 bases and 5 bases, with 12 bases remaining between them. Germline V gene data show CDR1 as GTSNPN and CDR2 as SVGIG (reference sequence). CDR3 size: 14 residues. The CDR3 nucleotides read TGTGCCTGGAGTGTACTGCGGGTGAGAGATACGCAGTATTTT. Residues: CAWSVLRVRDTQYF.

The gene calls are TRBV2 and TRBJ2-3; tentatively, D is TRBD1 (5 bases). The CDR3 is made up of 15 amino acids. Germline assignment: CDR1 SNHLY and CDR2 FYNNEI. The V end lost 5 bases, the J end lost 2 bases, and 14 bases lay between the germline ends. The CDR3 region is CASSPTGSYTDTQYF. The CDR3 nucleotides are TGTGCCAGCAGTCCAACAGGTTCCTACACAGATACGCAGTATTTT.

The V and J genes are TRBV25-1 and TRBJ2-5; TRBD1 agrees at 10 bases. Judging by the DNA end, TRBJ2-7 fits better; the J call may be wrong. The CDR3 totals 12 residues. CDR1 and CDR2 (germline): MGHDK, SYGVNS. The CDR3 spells CATGTGVNEQYF. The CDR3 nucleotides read TGTGCCACCGGGACAGGGGTCAACGAGCAGTACTTC.

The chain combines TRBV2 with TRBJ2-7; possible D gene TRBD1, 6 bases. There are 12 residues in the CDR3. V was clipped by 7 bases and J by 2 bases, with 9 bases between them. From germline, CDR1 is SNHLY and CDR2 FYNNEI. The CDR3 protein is CASIDRPYEQYF. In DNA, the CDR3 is TGTGCCAGCATCGACAGGCCCTACGAGCAGTACTTC.

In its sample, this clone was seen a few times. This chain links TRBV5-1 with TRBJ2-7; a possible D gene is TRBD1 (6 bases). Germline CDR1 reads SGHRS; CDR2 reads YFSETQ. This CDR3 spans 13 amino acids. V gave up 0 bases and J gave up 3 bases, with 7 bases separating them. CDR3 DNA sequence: TGCGCCAGCAGCTTGGGACAGGACTACGAGCAGTACTTC. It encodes CASSLGQDYEQYF. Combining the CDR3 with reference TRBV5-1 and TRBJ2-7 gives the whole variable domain KAGVTQTPRYLIKTRGQQVTLSCSPISGHRSVSWYQQTPGQGLQFLFEYFSETQRNKGNFPGRFSGRQFSNSRSEMNVSTLELGDSALYLCASSLGQDYEQYFGPGTRLTVT.

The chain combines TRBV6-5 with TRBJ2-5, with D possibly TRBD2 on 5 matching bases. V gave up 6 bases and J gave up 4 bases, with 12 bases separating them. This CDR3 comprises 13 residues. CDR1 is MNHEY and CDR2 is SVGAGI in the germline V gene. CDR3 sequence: CASRDPGSETQYF. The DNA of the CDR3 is TGTGCCAGCAGAGACCCGGGATCAGAGACCCAGTACTTC.

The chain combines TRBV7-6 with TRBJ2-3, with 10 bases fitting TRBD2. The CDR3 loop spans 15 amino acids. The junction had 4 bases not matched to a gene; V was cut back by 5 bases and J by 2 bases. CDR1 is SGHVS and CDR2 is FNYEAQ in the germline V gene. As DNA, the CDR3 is TGTGCCAGCAGCATTAGCGGGGGGACCACAGATACGCAGTATTTT. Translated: CASSISGGTTDTQYF.

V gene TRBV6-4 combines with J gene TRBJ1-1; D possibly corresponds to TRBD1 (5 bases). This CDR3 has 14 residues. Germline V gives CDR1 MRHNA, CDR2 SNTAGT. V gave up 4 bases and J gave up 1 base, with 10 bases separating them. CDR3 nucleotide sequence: TGTGCCAGCAGTGTAGGCAGGGAGAACACTGAAGCTTTCTTT. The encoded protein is CASSVGRENTEAFF.

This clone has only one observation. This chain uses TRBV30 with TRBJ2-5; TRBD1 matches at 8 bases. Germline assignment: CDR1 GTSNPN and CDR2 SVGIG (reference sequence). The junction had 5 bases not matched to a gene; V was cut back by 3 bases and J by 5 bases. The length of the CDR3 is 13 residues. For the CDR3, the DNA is TGTGCCTGGAGGAGGACAGGGAGGGAGACCCAGTACTTC. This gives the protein CAWRRTGRETQYF.

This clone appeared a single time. CDR3 bases: TGTGCCAGCAGTGCCACTAGCGGGGGGGCCTATGAGCAGTTCTTC. Protein sequence: CASSATSGGAYEQFF. The gene calls are TRBV6-1 and TRBJ2-1; 13 bases fit TRBD2. Germline values: CDR1 MNHNS, CDR2 SASEGT. The junction had 5 bases not matched to a gene; V was cut back by 4 bases and J by 8 bases. The CDR3 runs 15 residues.

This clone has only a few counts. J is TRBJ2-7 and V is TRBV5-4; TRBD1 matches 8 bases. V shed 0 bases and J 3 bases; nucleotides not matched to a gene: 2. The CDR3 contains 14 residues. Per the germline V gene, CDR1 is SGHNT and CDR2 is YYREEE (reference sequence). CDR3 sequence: CASSLVDRVYEQYF. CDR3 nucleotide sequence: TGTGCCAGCAGCTTGGTGGACAGGGTCTACGAGCAGTACTTC. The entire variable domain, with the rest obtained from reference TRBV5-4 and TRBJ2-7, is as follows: ETGVTQSPTHLIKTRGQQVTLRCSSQSGHNTVSWYQQALGQGPQFIFQYYREEENGRGNFPPRFSGLQFPNYSSELNVNALELDDSALYLCASSLVDRVYEQYFGPGTRLTVT.

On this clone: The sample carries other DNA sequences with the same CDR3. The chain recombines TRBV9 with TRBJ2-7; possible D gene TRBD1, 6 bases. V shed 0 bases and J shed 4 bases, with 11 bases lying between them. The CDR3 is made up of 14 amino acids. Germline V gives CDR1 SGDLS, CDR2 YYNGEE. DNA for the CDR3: TGTGCCAGCAGCGTAGAGGGCAGGGGATACGAGCAGTACTTC. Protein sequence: CASSVEGRGYEQYF.

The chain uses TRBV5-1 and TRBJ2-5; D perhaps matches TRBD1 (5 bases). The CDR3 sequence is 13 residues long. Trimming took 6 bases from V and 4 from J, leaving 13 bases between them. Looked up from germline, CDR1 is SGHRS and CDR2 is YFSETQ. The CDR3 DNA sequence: TGCGCCAGCACCCTGGACATGGCAGAGACCCAGTACTTC. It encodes CASTLDMAETQYF.

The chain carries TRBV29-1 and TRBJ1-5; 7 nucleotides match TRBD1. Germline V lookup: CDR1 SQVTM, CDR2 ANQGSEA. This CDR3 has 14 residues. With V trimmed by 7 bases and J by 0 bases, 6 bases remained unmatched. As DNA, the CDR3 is TGCAGCGCACAAACAGGGGATAGCAATCAGCCCCAGCATTTT. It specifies CSAQTGDSNQPQHF.

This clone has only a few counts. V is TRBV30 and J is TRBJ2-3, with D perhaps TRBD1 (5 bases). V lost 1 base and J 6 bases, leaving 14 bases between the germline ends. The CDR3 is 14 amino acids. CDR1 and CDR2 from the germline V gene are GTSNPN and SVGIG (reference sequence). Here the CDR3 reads CAWSDRYGTDTQYF. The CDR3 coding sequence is TGTGCCTGGAGTGACAGGTACGGAACGGATACGCAGTATTTT.

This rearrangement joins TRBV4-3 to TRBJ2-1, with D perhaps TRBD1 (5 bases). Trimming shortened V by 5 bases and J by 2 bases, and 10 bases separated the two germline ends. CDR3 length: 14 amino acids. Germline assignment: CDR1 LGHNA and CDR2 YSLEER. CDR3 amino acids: CASSFWGAYNEQFF. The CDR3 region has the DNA TGCGCCAGCAGCTTTTGGGGCGCCTACAATGAGCAGTTCTTC.